Listed here are 12 T cell receptor beta chains from one sample, sequenced in a study of early stage breast cancer tumors. The data were produced by immunoSEQ multiplex PCR, yet TCRdb's version contains in-frame clones alone and is incomplete. This table has roughly 53,000 clones, just over 90% appearing once. Input material: blood. These receptor sequences come from a person aged 70 to 80 with breast cancer.

The V call is TRBV28, the J call TRBJ2-7, with TRBD2 matching over 12 bases. Germline V CDR1 and CDR2: MDHEN, SYDVKM. CDR3 length equals 14 residues. Losses at the gene ends were 3 bases for V and 5 bases for J; bases not matched to a gene: 2. CDR3 sequence reads: CASSFASGRDEQYF. CDR3 coding DNA: TGTGCCAGCAGTTTCGCTAGCGGGAGGGACGAGCAGTACTTC.

This clone appeared once. The rearrangement links TRBV19 to TRBJ2-5; D perhaps matches TRBD2 (6 bases). The CDR3 sequence is 14 residues long. The germline CDR1 and CDR2 sequences are LNHDA and SQIVND (reference sequence). V lost 6 bases, J lost 0 bases, and 11 bases lay in between. The CDR3 sequence: CASSEASDQETQYF. In nucleotides, the CDR3 is TGTGCCAGTAGCGAAGCTAGCGACCAAGAGACCCAGTACTTC.

The V gene is TRBV7-9, the J gene TRBJ1-2; TRBD1 aligns across 8 bases. The CDR3 covers 14 residues. Trimming at V came to 4 bases and at J to 4 bases, leaving 5 bases not matched to a gene. Germline CDR1 is SEHNR and CDR2 is FQNEAQ (reference sequence). The CDR3 bases are TGTGCCAGCAGCTCCACAGGGGGGGGCTATGGCTACACCTTC. Translation gives CASSSTGGGYGYTF.

The chain couples TRBV7-2 to TRBJ1-3, with unresolved D. The CDR3 consists of 13 residues. The V end lost 3 bases, the J end lost 4 bases, and 7 bases lay between the germline ends. Germline values: CDR1 SGHTA, CDR2 FQGNSA. CDR3 nucleotides: TGTGCCAGCAGCTTCTCTAGGGGAAACACCATATATTTT. It translates to CASSFSRGNTIYF.

To note about this clone: The same CDR3 also results from other DNA sequences found in this sample. The chain uses TRBV18 and TRBJ1-1; the D is unclear. Germline V gives CDR1 KGHSH, CDR2 LQKENI. V shed 1 base and J shed 1 base, with 10 bases lying between them. This CDR3 has 15 residues. The DNA for the CDR3 is TGTGCCAGCTCACCACTTCGTGGCGGGAACACTGAAGCTTTCTTT. Its protein product is CASSPLRGGNTEAFF.

The chain joins TRBV7-9 to TRBJ2-2, with D uncertain. The germline CDR1 and CDR2 sequences are SEHNR and FQNEAQ (reference sequence). This CDR3 spans 15 amino acids. The V end was cut by 5 bases, the J end by 5 bases, with 15 bases between. CDR3: CASSPRLRRTGELFF. CDR3 in DNA: TGTGCCAGCAGCCCCCGTCTCCGTCGGACCGGGGAGCTGTTTTTT. The complete variable domain, with remaining parts taken from reference TRBV7-9 and TRBJ2-2, reads DTGVSQNPRHKITKRGQNVTFRCDPISEHNRLYWYRQTLGQGPEFLTYFQNEAQLEKSRLLSDRFSAERPKGSFSTLEIQRTEQGDSAMYLCASSPRLRRTGELFFGEGSRLTVL.

The chain has TRBV2 and TRBJ2-1; 8 nucleotides align to TRBD1. Germline CDR1 reads SNHLY; CDR2 reads FYNNEI. V gave up 5 bases and J gave up 5 bases; unmatched junction bases: 2. This CDR3 comprises 13 residues. CDR3 sequence: CASSRDRNNEQFF. CDR3 DNA: TGTGCCAGCAGTCGGGACAGGAACAATGAGCAGTTCTTC.

The chain carries TRBV4-1 and TRBJ1-2; 10 bases line up with TRBD1. CDR1 and CDR2 from the germline V gene are MGHRA and YSYEKL. With 4 bases clipped from V and 3 bases from J, the junction kept 2 bases outside the gene matches. This CDR3 has 14 amino acids. The CDR3 sequence: CASSPGQGHYGYTF. CDR3 in DNA: TGCGCCAGCAGCCCGGGACAGGGGCACTATGGCTACACCTTC.

The gene calls are TRBV11-2 and TRBJ1-1; 10 bases are shared with TRBD1. The germline gives CDR1 SGHAT, CDR2 FQNNGV. J lost 3 bases, V lost 5 bases, and 9 bases had no gene match. The CDR3 runs 16 residues. The CDR3 bases are TGTGCCAGCAGCCCAACCCCCGGACAGGGGGACACTGAAGCTTTCTTT. Translating it yields CASSPTPGQGDTEAFF. The full variable domain, with the rest looked up from reference TRBV11-2 and TRBJ1-1, is EAGVAQSPRYKIIEKRQSVAFWCNPISGHATLYWYQQILGQGPKLLIQFQNNGVVDDSQLPKDRFSAERLKGVDSTLKIQPAKLEDSAVYLCASSPTPGQGDTEAFFGQGTRLTVV.

The chain is built from TRBV11-2 and TRBJ1-4; D may be TRBD1 (6 bases). The CDR3 runs 15 residues. Trimming removed 1 base from V and 5 bases from J, with 11 bases in between. CDR1 SGHAT and CDR2 FQNNGV come from the germline V gene. The CDR3 DNA sequence: TGTGCCAGCAGCTTAGGAACAGGGCGGAATGAAAAACTGTTTTTT. This codes for CASSLGTGRNEKLFF.

The chain joins TRBV27 to TRBJ2-1; 7 bases match TRBD2. CDR1 is MNHEY, CDR2 SMNVEV, per germline (reference sequence). The CDR3 has 16 amino acids. Losses at the gene ends were 0 bases for V and 5 bases for J; bases not matched to a gene: 7. This chain's CDR3 is CASSLSGGKGNNEQFF. The CDR3 nucleotides are TGTGCCAGCAGTTTATCGGGGGGGAAGGGGAACAATGAGCAGTTCTTC.

The rearrangement links TRBV4-2 to TRBJ2-2; 11 positions match TRBD2. This CDR3 has 17 amino acids. From germline, CDR1 is LGHNA and CDR2 YNFKEQ. Trimming removed 2 bases from V and 1 base from J; junction bases left unmatched: 3. CDR3 DNA sequence: TGTGCCAGCAGCCAATGGGGGACTAGCGGGAACACCGGGGAGCTGTTTTTT. Amino acids: CASSQWGTSGNTGELFF.